The rows below give T cell receptor beta chains drawn from one sample of a study of response to subunit inactivated influenza vaccine. TCRdb re-derived calls from the RT-PCR reads in MiXCR, one entry per CDR3 protein. The sample contains about 300,000 distinct CDR3 sequences, approximately 23% of which appear only once. Sequences were derived from PBMCs from blood, sampled about 20 months after vaccination. Every receptor here comes from a man aged 50-75 years who received an inactivated influenza vaccine. Both conserved end residues are part of each CDR3. D genes are given only for firm matches. A row's size may be missing; if present it is once, few, many or a size class.

few	TRBV9	.	TRBJ1-1	TGTGCCAGCAGCGTACTACAGGGGAACACTGAAGCTTTCTTT	CASSVLQGNTEAFF
.	TRBV11-2	TRBD2	TRBJ2-3	TGTGCCAGCAGCCTAGGGGCTAGCGGGGGGGCCCGTAGCACAGATACGCAGTATTTT	CASSLGASGGARSTDTQYF
few	TRBV28	.	TRBJ2-1	TGTGCCAGCAGTTTCGGAATAATAAATGAGCAGTTCTTC	CASSFGIINEQFF
.	TRBV24-1	.	TRBJ2-2	TGTGCCACCAGTGGGGCTATTCTGAACACCGGGGAGCTGTTTTTT	CATSGAILNTGELFF
few	TRBV20-1	TRBD1	TRBJ1-2	TGCAGTGCTAGAGCTGGGCCGGGACAGGGGCCCGGGGACTATGGCTACACCTTC	CSARAGPGQGPGDYGYTF
.	TRBV2	.	TRBJ1-2	TGTGCCAGCAGTGCGGGACCGCAAAGCTATGGCTACACCTTC	CASSAGPQSYGYTF
.	TRBV3-1	.	TRBJ2-3	TGTGCCAGCAGCCAAGTTTCGGGCAGCTACACAGATACGCAGTATTTT	CASSQVSGSYTDTQYF
.	TRBV20-1	.	TRBJ2-3	TGCAGTGCTAGGGGGATCGCAGATACGCAGTATTTT	CSARGIADTQYF
.	TRBV20-1	TRBD1	TRBJ1-6	TGCAGTGCTAGAGAAATTCCGGGACAGGGATATTCACCCCTCCACTTT	CSAREIPGQGYSPLHF
.	TRBV25-1	.	TRBJ2-1	TGTGCCAGCAGGGAGAACCAGAATGAGCAGTTCTTC	CASRENQNEQFF
many	TRBV4-1	TRBD2	TRBJ2-7	TGCGCCAGCAGCCGGGGGGCGGGGGGGCCCTACGAGCAGTACTTC	CASSRGAGGPYEQYF
few	TRBV5-1	TRBD1	TRBJ1-1	TGCGCCAGCAGCTACAAACCGGGACAGGGGAATGAAGCTTTCTTT	CASSYKPGQGNEAFF
.	TRBV7-2	TRBD1	TRBJ2-5	TGTGCCAGCAGTTCCGGGACAGGGGTTCAGACCCAGTACTTC	CASSSGTGVQTQYF
.	TRBV29-1	TRBD2	TRBJ2-5	TGCAGCGTTGAAGAGGCCCTAGCGGAGCTACAAGAGACCCAGTACTTC	CSVEEALAELQETQYF
.	TRBV7-8	.	TRBJ2-3	TGTGCCAGCAGCTTAGCAGCGCCAGATACGCAGTATTTT	CASSLAAPDTQYF
many	TRBV4-1	.	TRBJ1-1	TGCGCCAGCAGAGTTACGGGACACCTGACTGAAGCTTTCTTT	CASRVTGHLTEAFF
.	TRBV5-6	.	TRBJ2-1	TGTGCCAGCAGCTTGGTGGCGAGGAATGAGCAGTTCTTC	CASSLVARNEQFF
few	TRBV7-2	.	TRBJ2-3	TGTGCCAGCAGCTTAGAGTCTAGCTATCTCACAGATACGCAGTATTTT	CASSLESSYLTDTQYF
few	TRBV7-2	TRBD1	TRBJ1-3	TGTGCCAGCAGCTCCCGACAGGGAACTGGTGGAAACACCATATATTTT	CASSSRQGTGGNTIYF
few	TRBV18	.	TRBJ1-4	TGTGCCAGCTCACCCCCTTTCGGAGATATTAATGAAAAACTGTTTTTT	CASSPPFGDINEKLFF
few	TRBV5-1	.	TRBJ1-1	TGCGCCAGCAGCTTGGGTAATTGGGGATTCACTGAAGCTTTCTTT	CASSLGNWGFTEAFF
few	TRBV6-2/TRBV6-3	TRBD1	TRBJ2-1	TGTGCCAGCAGAACTCTCAGGGGGCGCATCACCTACAATGAGCAGTTCTTC	CASRTLRGRITYNEQFF
.	TRBV11-2	.	TRBJ1-1	TGTGCCAGCAGCTTAGGGGTTACTTACATGAACACTGAAGCTTTCTTT	CASSLGVTYMNTEAFF
.	TRBV11-3	.	TRBJ2-2	TGTGCCAGCATCATGGGGGGAGGCGGGGAGCTGTTTTTT	CASIMGGGGELFF
.	TRBV12-3/TRBV12-4	.	TRBJ1-1	TGTGCCAGCAGTTTGAGACAGGAGAACACTGAAGCTTTCTTT	CASSLRQENTEAFF
few	TRBV7-6	.	TRBJ2-3	TGTGCCAGCAGCTTAGTTCCAGGGACCACAGATACGCAGTATTTT	CASSLVPGTTDTQYF
.	TRBV5-1	.	TRBJ1-3	TGCGCCAGCAGCGTAATGACGGCAATGGAAGGAAACGCCATATATTTT	CASSVMTAMEGNAIYF
few	TRBV3-1	.	TRBJ1-2	TGTGCCAGCAGCCAAGAGAACTATGGCTACACCTTC	CASSQENYGYTF
.	TRBV12-3/TRBV12-4	TRBD1	TRBJ2-5	TGTGCCAGCATCCGACAGGGGGCAGAGGAGACCCAGTACTTC	CASIRQGAEETQYF
.	TRBV6-1	TRBD2	TRBJ2-1	TGTGCCAGCACCATGCTGCCTAGCGGGAGTCGGAATGAGCAGTTCTTC	CASTMLPSGSRNEQFF